The sequence of this T cell receptor (beta chain) was determined in a study of blood T cell repertoires in COVID-19. Study details: From T cells, B-cell-depleted T cells, or PBMCs came the material, which was cDNA or gDNA.

This CDR3 contains 12 residues. Germline V gene data show CDR1 as SGHRS and CDR2 as YFSETQ. Between the trimmed V and J ends, which lost 3 bases and 4 bases, there was a span of 8 bases. Original analysis: Researchers report that nucleated cell counts were estimated from reference gene primer amplification. Clones were sequenced by immunoSEQ multiplex PCR, and TCRdb holds only the in-frame ones, with some missing. Clonal size and the V and J genes are those of that table, whereas D and trimming came from the DNA. The table has over 150,000 clones, roughly 71% seen once; the top ten hold roughly 3.7%. In regard to this clone: Other DNA sequences within the sample encode an identical CDR3.

The sequenced sample consisted of peripheral blood. V is TRBV5-1 and J is TRBJ2-7; possibly TRBD1 for D (6 bases). The TCR comes from a woman of 80 years or more with acute or convalescent COVID-19. The CDR3 nucleotides are TGCGCCAGCAGCTCACAGGGTTACGAGCAGTACTTC. It specifies CASSSQGYEQYF.